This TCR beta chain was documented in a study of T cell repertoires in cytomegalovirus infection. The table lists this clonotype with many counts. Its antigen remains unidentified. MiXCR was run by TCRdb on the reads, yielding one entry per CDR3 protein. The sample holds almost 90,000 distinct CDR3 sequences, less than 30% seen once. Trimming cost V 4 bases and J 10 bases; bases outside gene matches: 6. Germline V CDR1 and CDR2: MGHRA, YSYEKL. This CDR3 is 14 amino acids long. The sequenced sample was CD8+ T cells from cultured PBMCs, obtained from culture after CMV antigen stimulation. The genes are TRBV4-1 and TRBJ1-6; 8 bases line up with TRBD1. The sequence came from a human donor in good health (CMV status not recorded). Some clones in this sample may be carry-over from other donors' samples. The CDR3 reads CASSPDRGRSPLHF. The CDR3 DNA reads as TGCGCCAGCAGCCCAGACAGGGGTCGCTCACCCCTCCACTTT.